This record looks at one TCR beta chain sequence and its context. No antigen is known for it. This entry comes from a study of T-cell memory formation after mild COVID-19. Turning to the study itself: TCR clustering was largely donor specific. Whole-study results and caveats: Memory sampled before infection contained some responding clones, suggesting cross-reactive memory joined.

Constant-segment-primed 5'RACE gave TCR alpha and TCR beta cDNA libraries with sample barcodes and UMIs. MiXCR, run by TCRdb on the 5' RACE reads, gives a single entry per CDR3 protein. The table records tens of thousands of distinct CDR3 sequences, roughly an eighth of them present only once. V lost 5 bases to trimming and J lost 3 bases; unmatched junction nucleotides: 8. Germline V gene sequence: CDR1 SGHVS, CDR2 FNYEAQ. The CDR3 spans 16 residues. The chain uses TRBV7-6 and TRBJ2-7, with 12 bases matching TRBD1. The sequence was obtained from an adult woman who had mild COVID-19 (a few samples of this study predate the infection). Cell type and time point are not known. Sequenced: PBMCs or a T cell subset sorted from them (not recorded which). CDR3 residues: CASSRAGTGGYYEQYF. The DNA of the CDR3 is TGTGCCAGCAGCCGGGCCGGGACAGGGGGCTACTACGAGCAGTACTTC.